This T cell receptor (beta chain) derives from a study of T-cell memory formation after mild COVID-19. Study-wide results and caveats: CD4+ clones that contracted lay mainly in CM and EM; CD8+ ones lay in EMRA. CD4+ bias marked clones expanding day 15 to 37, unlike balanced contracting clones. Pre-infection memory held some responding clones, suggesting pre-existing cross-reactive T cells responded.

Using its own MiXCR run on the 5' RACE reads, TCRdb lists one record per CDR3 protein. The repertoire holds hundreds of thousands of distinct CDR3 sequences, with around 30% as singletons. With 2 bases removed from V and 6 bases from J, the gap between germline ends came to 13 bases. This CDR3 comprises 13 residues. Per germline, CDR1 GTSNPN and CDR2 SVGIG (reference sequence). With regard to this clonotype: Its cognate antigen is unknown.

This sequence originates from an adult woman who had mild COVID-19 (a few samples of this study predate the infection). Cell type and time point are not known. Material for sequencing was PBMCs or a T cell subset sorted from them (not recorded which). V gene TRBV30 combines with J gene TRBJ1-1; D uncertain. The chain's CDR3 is CAWSRRAGAEAFF. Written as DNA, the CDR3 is TGTGCCTGGAGTAGGAGGGCAGGCGCTGAAGCTTTCTTT.